The 14 T cell receptor beta chains below were found in one sample sequenced in a study of T cells in Graves' hyperthyroidism and ophthalmopathy. Amplification yielded TCR beta CDR3 regions, with RNA transcripts as the source. The TCR CDR3 was amplified in a first-round RT-PCR using the HTBI primer set. TCRdb used MiXCR to reprocess the multiplex PCR reads, holding one entry per CDR3 protein. Of hundreds of thousands of distinct CDR3 sequences listed, about 15% are singletons. Sequenced input: blood. These receptors were taken from a woman aged 40-49 years with Graves' ophthalmopathy.

This clonotype has at least ten counts. This chain uses TRBV29-1 with TRBJ1-1; D is unresolved. There are 11 residues in the CDR3. The germline V gene has CDR1 SQVTM and CDR2 ANQGSEA. Trimming took off 6 bases at V and 4 bases at J, with 9 bases between the two ends. CDR3 residues: CSVVPVTEAFF. In DNA, the CDR3 is TGCAGCGTAGTCCCAGTCACTGAAGCTTTCTTT.

The table lists this clonotype with many counts. The chain recombines TRBV20-1 with TRBJ2-7, with a tentative D call TRBD2 (6 bases). The CDR3 extends over 13 amino acids. Trimming removed 0 bases from V and 4 bases from J, with 10 bases in between. Germline CDR1 and CDR2: DFQATT and SNEGSKA (reference sequence). The CDR3 bases are TGCAGTGCTAGAGAGGAGGGGTCTTACGAGCAGTACTTC. This codes for CSAREEGSYEQYF.

There are a few counts of this clonotype. The chain carries TRBV5-4 and TRBJ2-2, with D perhaps given as TRBD1 or TRBD2 (5 bases each). The ends were cut back, 5 bases at V and 4 bases at J, with 9 bases in the middle. Looked up from germline, CDR1 is SGHNT and CDR2 is YYREEE (reference sequence). This CDR3 has 13 amino acids. CDR3 nucleotides: TGTGCCAGCAGACGGGACGGCACCGGGGAGCTGTTTTTT. Translation gives CASRRDGTGELFF. Full variable domain (missing parts from reference TRBV5-4 and TRBJ2-2): ETGVTQSPTHLIKTRGQQVTLRCSSQSGHNTVSWYQQALGQGPQFIFQYYREEENGRGNFPPRFSGLQFPNYSSELNVNALELDDSALYLCASRRDGTGELFFGEGSRLTVL.

Ten or more counts support this clonotype. The J gene is TRBJ2-7, the V gene TRBV11-2; TRBD1 matches at 7 bases. V was clipped by 0 bases and J by 4 bases; unmatched bases: 3. CDR3 size: 14 residues. The V gene's germline CDR1 is SGHAT and CDR2 FQNNGV. This CDR3 reads CASSLDRGWYEQYF. DNA of the CDR3: TGTGCCAGCAGCTTAGACAGGGGGTGGTACGAGCAGTACTTC.

This clonotype was counted many times. The V and J genes are TRBV28 and TRBJ2-7; the D gene is possibly TRBD1 (6 bases). The germline V gene has CDR1 MDHEN and CDR2 SYDVKM. This CDR3 spans 13 amino acids. The germline V and J ends were trimmed by 8 bases and 0 bases, with 11 bases remaining between them. This CDR3 reads CASLRTDSYEQYF. The DNA for the CDR3 is TGTGCCAGCTTACGGACAGACTCCTACGAGCAGTACTTC.

This clonotype was counted ten times or more. The chain employs TRBV19 and TRBJ2-5; 7 nucleotides line up with TRBD2. V lost 2 bases to trimming and J lost 3 bases; unmatched junction nucleotides: 3. The CDR3 has 14 residues. CDR1 and CDR2 (germline): LNHDA, SQIVND (reference sequence). The CDR3 coding sequence is TGTGCCAGTAGTATATTGGGAGGGGAAGAGACCCAGTACTTC. Translation: CASSILGGEETQYF. The full variable domain, completed using reference TRBV19 and TRBJ2-5, is DGGITQSPKYLFRKEGQNVTLSCEQNLNHDAMYWYRQDPGQGLRLIYYSQIVNDFQKGDIAEGYSVSREKKESFPLTVTSAQKNPTAFYLCASSILGGEETQYFGPGTRLLVL.

Ten or more counts support this clonotype. This sequence joins TRBV27 and TRBJ2-7; no clear D gene. The V end was cut by 3 bases, the J end by 2 bases, with 11 bases between. Germline CDR1 is MNHEY and CDR2 is SMNVEV (reference sequence). The CDR3 spans 14 residues. The CDR3 reads CASSLAAQTYEQYF. In DNA form, the CDR3 reads TGTGCCAGCAGTTTGGCGGCGCAGACCTACGAGCAGTACTTC.

The chain uses TRBV14 and TRBJ1-6; 10 bases fit TRBD1. With 4 bases clipped from V and 4 bases from J, the junction kept 4 bases outside the gene matches. The CDR3 is 16 amino acids. CDR1 SGHDN and CDR2 FVKESK come from the germline V gene. In nucleotides, the CDR3 is TGTGCCAGCAGCCTCCGGACAGGGGGTTATAATTCACCCCTCCACTTT. Its protein product is CASSLRTGGYNSPLHF. The variable domain in full, completed from reference TRBV14 and TRBJ1-6, reads EAGVTQFPSHSVIEKGQTVTLRCDPISGHDNLYWYRRVMGKEIKFLLHFVKESKQDESGMPNNRFLAERTGGTYSTLKVQPAELEDSGVYFCASSLRTGGYNSPLHFGNGTRLTVT.

The rearrangement links TRBV19 to TRBJ1-5; no definite D call. The CDR3 sequence is 13 residues long. V was trimmed by 5 bases and J by 7 bases, leaving 12 bases between them. Germline V CDR1 and CDR2: LNHDA, SQIVND (reference sequence). The CDR3 region is CASSWRVGQPQHF. CDR3 DNA: TGTGCCAGTAGTTGGAGGGTGGGGCAGCCCCAGCATTTT.

This clonotype has ten or more counts. CDR3 sequence reads: CASSLEVLSYEQYF. The CDR3 bases are TGCGCCAGCAGCTTGGAGGTGCTTTCCTACGAGCAGTACTTC. V and J are TRBV5-1 and TRBJ2-7; D is unclear. Trimming shortened V by 0 bases and J by 1 base, and 8 bases separated the two germline ends. This CDR3 contains 14 residues. Looked up from germline, CDR1 is SGHRS and CDR2 is YFSETQ.

The V gene is TRBV10-3, the J gene TRBJ1-2; 8 positions match TRBD1. Germline V gives CDR1 ENHRY, CDR2 SYGVKD. This CDR3 has 18 residues. After removal of 2 bases from V and 6 bases from J, the junction contained 17 bases not matched to a gene. CDR3 DNA sequence: TGTGCCATCAGTGAGCAGGGCAAAGGACAGGGCGGAAGGGATGGCTACACCTTC. Translated: CAISEQGKGQGGRDGYTF.

This clonotype was picked up many times. The chain joins TRBV14 to TRBJ2-1; D gene uncertain. This CDR3 contains 14 residues. V lost 3 bases, J lost 4 bases, and 10 bases lay in between. Per the germline V gene, CDR1 is SGHDN and CDR2 is FVKESK. The CDR3 region has the DNA TGTGCCAGCAGCCATCTGAGCCGGTACAATGAGCAGTTCTTC. It translates to CASSHLSRYNEQFF.

This chain uses TRBV6-5 with TRBJ2-5; D remains ambiguous. CDR1 and CDR2 (germline): MNHEY, SVGAGI. CDR3 size: 15 residues. V was pared by 0 bases and J by 2 bases, with 10 bases between. As DNA, the CDR3 is TGTGCCAGCAGTTACTCGAACCAGGTACAAGAGACCCAGTACTTC. It encodes CASSYSNQVQETQYF.

The chain is built from TRBV6-5 and TRBJ2-5; tentatively, D is TRBD2 (5 bases). This CDR3 has 15 amino acids. The V and J ends lost 3 bases and 4 bases respectively, with 15 bases between them. Germline V lookup: CDR1 MNHEY, CDR2 SVGAGI. The CDR3 DNA is TGTGCCAGCAGTTATCAGTCGAGGGTTGGAGAGACCCAGTACTTC. This translates into CASSYQSRVGETQYF.